The rows below give T cell receptor beta chains drawn from one sample of a study of OX40 agonist ivuxolimab in advanced cancers. The method was immunoSEQ multiplex PCR; TCRdb's version includes in-frame clones alone and lacks a portion of them. The data show about 71,000 clones, with 65% to 85% seen just once and about 0.72% held by the top ten. The specimen was CD4+ or CD8+ T cells sorted from blood, collected in a trial of the OX40 agonist ivuxolimab. These receptors came from an adult with an advanced solid tumor such as melanoma, head and neck, liver or kidney cancer. The CDR3 runs from the conserved cysteine through the conserved F or W. A D gene is named only where the DNA matches it firmly. The size of a clone is reported for some rows only, either as once, few or many, or as a class for expanded clones.

CAWSVGLAGAYEQYF,TGTGCCTGGAGTGTAGGACTAGCGGGAGCCTACGAGCAGTACTTC,TRBJ2-7,TRBD2,TRBV30,-
CASILGVEAFF,TGTGCCAGCATCCTGGGGGTTGAAGCTTTCTTT,TRBJ1-1,-,TRBV11-2,-
CAWNRIRGNEQFF,TGTGCCTGGAATAGGATACGGGGCAATGAGCAGTTCTTC,TRBJ2-1,-,TRBV30,-
CATRGSASPNTEAFF,TGTGCCACCAGGGGCAGCGCCAGCCCCAACACTGAAGCTTTCTTT,TRBJ1-1,-,TRBV19,-
CSVEENMNTEAFF,TGCAGCGTTGAAGAAAACATGAACACTGAAGCTTTCTTT,TRBJ1-1,-,TRBV29-1,-
CASSLEAGGRNEQFF,TGTGCCAGCAGCTTAGAGGCAGGGGGCCGTAATGAGCAGTTCTTC,TRBJ2-1,TRBD1,TRBV11-2,-
CASSYSIPGGGSPLHF,TGTGCCAGCAGTTACTCGATACCCGGGGGGGGTTCACCCCTCCACTTT,TRBJ1-6,-,TRBV6-5,-
CASSPSGSNSPLHF,TGTGCCAGCAGCCCTTCCGGGTCAAATTCACCCCTCCACTTT,TRBJ1-6,-,TRBV11-2,-
CASSPGMTRSYEQYF,TGTGCCAGCAGCCCCGGGATGACTAGATCCTACGAGCAGTACTTC,TRBJ2-7,-,TRBV11-2,-
CASSPGTRETQYF,TGTGCCAGCTCACCAGGGACCCGAGAGACCCAGTACTTC,TRBJ2-5,-,TRBV18,-
CSVLNSNQPQHF,TGCAGCGTTCTGAACTCAAATCAGCCCCAGCATTTT,TRBJ1-5,-,TRBV29-1,once
CASSVGETQYF,TGTGCCAGCAGTGTCGGAGAGACCCAGTACTTC,TRBJ2-5,-,TRBV6-1,medium-sized
CACTGQGNYGYTF,TGTGCCTGTACCGGACAGGGAAACTATGGCTACACCTTC,TRBJ1-2,TRBD1,TRBV30,once
CASSLETGGAYEQYF,TGTGCCAGCAGCTTAGAGACGGGGGGCGCCTACGAGCAGTACTTC,TRBJ2-7,-,TRBV11-2,-
CASSFGTGYGYTF,TGCGCCAGCAGCTTTGGGACAGGGTATGGCTACACCTTC,TRBJ1-2,TRBD1,TRBV5-1,-
CASSFRGQSPLHF,TGTGCCAGCAGTTTCAGGGGGCAATCACCCCTCCACTTT,TRBJ1-6,TRBD1,TRBV7-2,-
CASSLRGTGGFSDTEAFF,TGTGCCAGCAGCTTACGCGGGACAGGGGGCTTTTCGGACACTGAAGCTTTCTTT,TRBJ1-1,TRBD1,TRBV11-2,-
CASSSLEGSGRGYGKNIQYF,TGTGCCAGCAGTTCCCTCGAGGGTAGCGGGAGGGGATATGGCAAAAACATTCAGTACTTC,TRBJ2-4,TRBD2,TRBV27,-
CASSPVLWTYNEQFF,TGTGCCAGTAGTCCCGTTTTGTGGACCTACAATGAGCAGTTCTTC,TRBJ2-1,-,TRBV19,once
CASRNTGGHTEAFF,TGCGCCAGCCGGAATACAGGGGGCCACACTGAAGCTTTCTTT,TRBJ1-1,TRBD1,TRBV5-1,-
CASSLTGGRGSYNEQFF,TGTGCCAGCAGCTTAACAGGGGGCCGGGGCTCCTACAATGAGCAGTTCTTC,TRBJ2-1,TRBD1,TRBV7-3,-
CASSLDRGEFNEQFF,TGTGCCAGCAGCTTGGACAGGGGAGAATTCAATGAGCAGTTCTTC,TRBJ2-1,TRBD1,TRBV7-3,-
CASSWGRPTLDNSPLHF,TGTGCCAGCAGCTGGGGTCGTCCTACCCTGGATAATTCACCCCTCCACTTT,TRBJ1-6,-,TRBV4-2,once
CASSLGAWTGEEAFF,TGTGCCAGCAGCTTGGGTGCATGGACAGGGGAAGAAGCTTTCTTT,TRBJ1-1,TRBD1,TRBV5-5,once
CASTSRGIGNTEAFF,TGTGCCAGCACCTCCAGGGGGATCGGGAACACTGAAGCTTTCTTT,TRBJ1-1,TRBD1,TRBV6-1,-
CASNVPLAGNTGELFF,TGTGCCAGCAATGTGCCGCTAGCGGGGAACACCGGGGAGCTGTTTTTT,TRBJ2-2,TRBD2,TRBV2,-
CASSARRGFVETQYF,TGTGCCAGTAGTGCTAGGAGGGGTTTTGTAGAGACCCAGTACTTC,TRBJ2-5,-,TRBV19,-
CASSSNNRVGEAFF,TGTGCCAGCTCATCCAATAACAGGGTAGGTGAAGCTTTCTTT,TRBJ1-1,-,TRBV18,-
CASSLGHKTEAFF,TGTGCCAGCAGCTTAGGCCATAAAACTGAAGCTTTCTTT,TRBJ1-1,-,TRBV7-9,-
CASSPSLGAGSYEQYF,TGTGCCAGCAGCCCTTCACTCGGGGCCGGCTCCTACGAGCAGTACTTC,TRBJ2-7,-,TRBV9,-
CAISPGQKNIQYF,TGTGCCATCAGCCCGGGACAGAAAAACATTCAGTACTTC,TRBJ2-4,TRBD1,TRBV10-3,-
CASSIDRDRETQYF,TGTGCCAGCAGCATCGACAGGGATCGAGAGACCCAGTACTTC,TRBJ2-5,TRBD1,TRBV7-7,-
CASTWPGIPTGELFF,TGTGCCAGTACATGGCCGGGAATCCCAACCGGGGAGCTGTTTTTT,TRBJ2-2,-,TRBV7-9,-
CASSRDSGLYEQYF,TGCGCCAGCAGCCGAGACAGTGGGTTGTACGAGCAGTACTTC,TRBJ2-7,-,TRBV5-1,few
CASRKGLAGTNTGELFF,TGTGCCAGCAGAAAGGGACTAGCGGGGACGAACACCGGGGAGCTGTTTTTT,TRBJ2-2,TRBD2,TRBV7-2,-
CASSLTVESEQFF,TGTGCCAGCAGCCTGACAGTTGAATCTGAGCAGTTCTTC,TRBJ2-1,-,TRBV5-6,-
CASSLWRNEKLFF,TGTGCCAGCAGTTTATGGAGGAATGAAAAACTGTTTTTT,TRBJ1-4,-,TRBV28,-
CASSLDVTGAYEQYF,TGTGCCAGCAGCTTAGATGTGACAGGAGCCTACGAGCAGTACTTC,TRBJ2-7,-,TRBV7-8,-
CASSELRDTGELFF,TGTGCCAGCAGTGAGTTACGGGACACCGGGGAGCTGTTTTTT,TRBJ2-2,-,TRBV25-1,-
CASSSGYPTTTNEQFF,TGTGCCAGCTCTTCCGGGTACCCTACCACTACCAATGAGCAGTTCTTC,TRBJ2-1,-,TRBV2,-
CAWSGYGAAGELFF,TGTGCCTGGAGTGGATACGGGGCGGCCGGGGAGCTGTTTTTT,TRBJ2-2,-,TRBV30,once
CASSPNTQNYGYTF,TGTGCCAGCAGTCCCAACACCCAGAACTATGGCTACACCTTC,TRBJ1-2,-,TRBV14,once
CASSMYPEAFF,TGTGCCAGCAGCATGTATCCTGAAGCTTTCTTT,TRBJ1-1,-,TRBV11-2,-
CAISGGQILLNTEAFF,TGTGCCATCAGTGGGGGGCAGATCCTTTTGAACACTGAAGCTTTCTTT,TRBJ1-1,-,TRBV10-3,-
CASSTTGSGELFF,TGTGCCAGCAGTACTACTGGCTCCGGGGAGCTGTTTTTT,TRBJ2-2,-,TRBV7-3,-
CASSYSQGRNSPLHF,TGTGCCAGCAGTTACTCGCAGGGGCGTAATTCACCCCTCCACTTT,TRBJ1-6,-,TRBV6-5,once
CASSAGRGTQYF,TGTGCCAGCTCAGCGGGGCGGGGGACCCAGTACTTC,TRBJ2-5,TRBD2,TRBV14,-
CASSTQGEGEAFF,TGTGCCAGCAGCACTCAGGGGGAGGGTGAAGCTTTCTTT,TRBJ1-1,TRBD1,TRBV7-2,few
CASIRTGRGDQPQHF,TGTGCCAGTATCCGGACCGGGAGGGGAGATCAGCCCCAGCATTTT,TRBJ1-5,-,TRBV19,-
CAWNLGSSYNEQFF,TGTGCCTGGAATCTGGGAAGCTCCTACAATGAGCAGTTCTTC,TRBJ2-1,-,TRBV30,-
CASSQDAGQSTDTQYF,TGCGCCAGCAGCCAAGATGCAGGGCAAAGCACAGATACGCAGTATTTT,TRBJ2-3,-,TRBV4-1,-